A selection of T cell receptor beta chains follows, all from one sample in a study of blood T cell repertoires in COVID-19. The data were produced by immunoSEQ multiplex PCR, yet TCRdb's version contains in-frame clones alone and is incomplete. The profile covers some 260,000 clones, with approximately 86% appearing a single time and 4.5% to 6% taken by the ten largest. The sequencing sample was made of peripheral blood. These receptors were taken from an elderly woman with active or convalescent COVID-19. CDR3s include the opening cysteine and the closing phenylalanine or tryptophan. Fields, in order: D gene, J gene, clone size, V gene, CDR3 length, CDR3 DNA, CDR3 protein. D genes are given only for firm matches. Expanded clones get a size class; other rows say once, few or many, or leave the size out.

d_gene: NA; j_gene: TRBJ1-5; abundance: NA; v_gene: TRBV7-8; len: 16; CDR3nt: TGTGCCAGCAGCTCCCGAAGGGGTGAGCGCAATCAGCCCCAGCATTTT; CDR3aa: CASSSRRGERNQPQHF
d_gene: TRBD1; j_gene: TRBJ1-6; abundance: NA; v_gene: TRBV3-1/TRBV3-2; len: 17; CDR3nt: TGTGCCAGCAGCCCCTGGGACAGGGGGTTTGGAAATTCACCCCTCCACTTT; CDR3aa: CASSPWDRGFGNSPLHF
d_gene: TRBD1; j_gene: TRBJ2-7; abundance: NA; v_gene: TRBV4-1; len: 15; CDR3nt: TGCGCCAGCAGCACCCGGACAGGCCTCTCCTACGAGCAGTACTTC; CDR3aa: CASSTRTGLSYEQYF
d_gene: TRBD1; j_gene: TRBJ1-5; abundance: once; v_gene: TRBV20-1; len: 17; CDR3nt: TGCAGTGCTAGTAGCTCAGGGGGAACGGTACAGGGTCAGCCCCAGCATTTT; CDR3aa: CSASSSGGTVQGQPQHF
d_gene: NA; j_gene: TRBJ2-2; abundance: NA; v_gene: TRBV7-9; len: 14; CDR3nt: TGTGCCAGCAGCTACAGGGAGAACACCGGGGAGCTGTTTTTT; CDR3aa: CASSYRENTGELFF
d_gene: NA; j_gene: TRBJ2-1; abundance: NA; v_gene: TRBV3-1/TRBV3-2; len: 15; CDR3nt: TGTGCCAGCAGCCAATACGAGGGATTGGGCGATGAGCAGTTCTTC; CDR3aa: CASSQYEGLGDEQFF
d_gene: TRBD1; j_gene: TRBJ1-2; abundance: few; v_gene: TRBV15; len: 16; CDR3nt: TGTGCCACCAGCAGAGATCGGCCCGACAGGGGGTATGGCTACACCTTC; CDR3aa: CATSRDRPDRGYGYTF
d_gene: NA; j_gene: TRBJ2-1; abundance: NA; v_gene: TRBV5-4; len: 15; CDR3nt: TGTGCCAGCAGCTTTCCGGGACTCCCGGAAGGTGAGCAGTTCTTC; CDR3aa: CASSFPGLPEGEQFF
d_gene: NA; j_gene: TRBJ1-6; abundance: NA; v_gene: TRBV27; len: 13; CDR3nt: TGTGCCAGCAGTTTTGGAGAGAATTCACCCCTCCACTTT; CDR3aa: CASSFGENSPLHF
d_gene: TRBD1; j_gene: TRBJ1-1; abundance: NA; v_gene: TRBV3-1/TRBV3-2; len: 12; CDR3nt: TGTGCCAGCAGCCTGACAGGGGCTGAAGCTTTCTTT; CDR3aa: CASSLTGAEAFF
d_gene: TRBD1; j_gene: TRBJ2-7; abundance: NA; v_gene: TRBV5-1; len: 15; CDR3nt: TGCGCCAGCAGCTTGGGGGCGGGACAGGGGCTCGAGCAGTACTTC; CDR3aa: CASSLGAGQGLEQYF
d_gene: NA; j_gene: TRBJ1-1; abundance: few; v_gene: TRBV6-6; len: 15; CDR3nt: TGTGCCAGCAGTTACCCGACATTTAGCGGCACTGAAGCTTTCTTT; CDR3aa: CASSYPTFSGTEAFF
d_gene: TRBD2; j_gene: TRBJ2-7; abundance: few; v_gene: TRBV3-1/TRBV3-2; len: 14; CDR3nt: TGTGCCAGCAGCACGGGACTAGCAACGGGCGAGCAGTACTTC; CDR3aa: CASSTGLATGEQYF
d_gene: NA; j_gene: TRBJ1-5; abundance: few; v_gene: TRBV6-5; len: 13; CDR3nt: TGTGCCAGCAGACAGGTCAACAATCAGCCCCAGCATTTT; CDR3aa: CASRQVNNQPQHF
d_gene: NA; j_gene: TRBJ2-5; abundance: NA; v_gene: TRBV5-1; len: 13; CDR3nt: TGCGCCAGCAGCTCAGACAGGTCAGAGACCCAGTACTTC; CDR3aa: CASSSDRSETQYF
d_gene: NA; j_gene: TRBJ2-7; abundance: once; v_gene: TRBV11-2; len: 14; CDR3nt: TGTGCCAGCAGCTTAGAGGCAGGGGGGTACGAGCAGTACTTC; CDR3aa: CASSLEAGGYEQYF
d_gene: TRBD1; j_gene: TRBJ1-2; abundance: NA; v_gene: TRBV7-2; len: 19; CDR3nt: TGTGCCAGCAGCTTATTCCCCCCCGGACTGGACAGGGGGTCCTATGGCTACACCTTC; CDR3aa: CASSLFPPGLDRGSYGYTF
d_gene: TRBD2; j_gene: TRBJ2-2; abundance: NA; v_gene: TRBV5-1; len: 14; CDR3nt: TGCGCCAGCAGGGGACTAGCGGGAGCCGGGGAGCTGTTTTTT; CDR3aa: CASRGLAGAGELFF
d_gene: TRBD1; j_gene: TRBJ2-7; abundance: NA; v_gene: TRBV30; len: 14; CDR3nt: TGTGCCTGGAGTCGGGGACAGGGTTCCTACGAGCAGTACTTC; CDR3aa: CAWSRGQGSYEQYF
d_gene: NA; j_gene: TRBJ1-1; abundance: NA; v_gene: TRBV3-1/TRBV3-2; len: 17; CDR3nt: TGTGCCAGCAGCCAGTCTGCGGTAGTACGGCTTTCCACTGAAGCTTTCTTT; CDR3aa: CASSQSAVVRLSTEAFF
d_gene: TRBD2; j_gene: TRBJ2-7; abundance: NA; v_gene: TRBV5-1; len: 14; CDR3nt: TGCGCCAGCAGCTTTGGGGACTACGGATACGAGCAGTACTTC; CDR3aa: CASSFGDYGYEQYF
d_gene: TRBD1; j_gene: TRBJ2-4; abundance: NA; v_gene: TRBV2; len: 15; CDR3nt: TGTGCCAGCACCCTGGACAGGGGGCTAACAAACATTCAGTACTTC; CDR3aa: CASTLDRGLTNIQYF
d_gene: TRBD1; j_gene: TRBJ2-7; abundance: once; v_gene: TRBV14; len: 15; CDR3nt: TGTGCCAGCAGCCTCATACCGGGACAGGGCTACGAGCAGTACTTC; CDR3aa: CASSLIPGQGYEQYF
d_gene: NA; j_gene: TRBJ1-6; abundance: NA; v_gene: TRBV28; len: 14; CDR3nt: TGTGCCAGCAGTTTAGCGGCTGTGGATTCACCCCTCCACTTT; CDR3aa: CASSLAAVDSPLHF
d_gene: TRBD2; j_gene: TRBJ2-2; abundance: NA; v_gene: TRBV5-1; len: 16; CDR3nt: TGCGCCAGCAGCCGGAAGACTAGCGGGAGCACCGGGGAGCTGTTTTTT; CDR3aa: CASSRKTSGSTGELFF
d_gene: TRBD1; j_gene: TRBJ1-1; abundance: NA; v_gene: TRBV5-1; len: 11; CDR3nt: TGCGCCAGCAGCGGGACAGTAGAAGCTTTCTTT; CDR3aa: CASSGTVEAFF
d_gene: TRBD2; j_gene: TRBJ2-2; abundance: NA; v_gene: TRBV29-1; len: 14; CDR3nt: TGCAGCGTTGCTGGACTAGTTCCAACCGGGGAGCTGTTTTTT; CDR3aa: CSVAGLVPTGELFF
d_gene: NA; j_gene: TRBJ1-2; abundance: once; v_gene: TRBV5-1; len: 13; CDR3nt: TGCGCCAGCAGCTTGGGGGCAGGGAATGGCTACACCTTC; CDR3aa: CASSLGAGNGYTF
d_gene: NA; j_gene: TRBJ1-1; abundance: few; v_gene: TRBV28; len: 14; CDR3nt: TGTGCCAGCATTGTCGGGGGGCCGAACACTGAAGCTTTCTTT; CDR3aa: CASIVGGPNTEAFF
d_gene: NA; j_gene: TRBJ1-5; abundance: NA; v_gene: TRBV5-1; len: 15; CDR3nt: TGCGCCAGCAGCTTGGCCGGGGATAGCAATCAGCCCCAGCATTTT; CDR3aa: CASSLAGDSNQPQHF
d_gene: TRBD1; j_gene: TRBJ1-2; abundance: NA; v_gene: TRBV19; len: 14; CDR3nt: TGTGCCAGTAGTCCGCGGACAGGTCCCTATGGCTACACCTTC; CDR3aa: CASSPRTGPYGYTF
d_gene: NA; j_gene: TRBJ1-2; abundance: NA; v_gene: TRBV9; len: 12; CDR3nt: TGTGCCAGCAGCGTTGAGGGCTATGGCTACACCTTC; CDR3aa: CASSVEGYGYTF
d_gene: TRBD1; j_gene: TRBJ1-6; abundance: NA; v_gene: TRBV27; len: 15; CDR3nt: TGTGCCAGCTCAAAGACAGGGGGCCGTAATTCACCCCTCCACTTT; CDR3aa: CASSKTGGRNSPLHF